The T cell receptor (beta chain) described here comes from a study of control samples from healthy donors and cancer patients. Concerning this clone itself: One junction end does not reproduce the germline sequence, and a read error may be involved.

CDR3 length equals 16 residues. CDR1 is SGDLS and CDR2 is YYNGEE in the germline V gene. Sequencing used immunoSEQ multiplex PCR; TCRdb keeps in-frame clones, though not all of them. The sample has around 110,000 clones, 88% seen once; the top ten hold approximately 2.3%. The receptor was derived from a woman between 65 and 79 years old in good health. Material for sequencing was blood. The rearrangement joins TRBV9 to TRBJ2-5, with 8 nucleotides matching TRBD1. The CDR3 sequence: CASSVGFRTGWETQYF. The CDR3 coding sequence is TGTGCCAGCAGCGTAGGATTCCGGACAGGGTGGGAGACTCAGTACTTC. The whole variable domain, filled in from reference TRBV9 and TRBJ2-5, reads DSGVTQTPKHLITATGQRVTLRCSPRSGDLSVYWYQQSLDQGLQFLIQYYNGEERAKGNILERFSAQQFPDLHSELNLSSLELGDSALYFCASSVGFRTGWETQYFGPGTRLLVL.